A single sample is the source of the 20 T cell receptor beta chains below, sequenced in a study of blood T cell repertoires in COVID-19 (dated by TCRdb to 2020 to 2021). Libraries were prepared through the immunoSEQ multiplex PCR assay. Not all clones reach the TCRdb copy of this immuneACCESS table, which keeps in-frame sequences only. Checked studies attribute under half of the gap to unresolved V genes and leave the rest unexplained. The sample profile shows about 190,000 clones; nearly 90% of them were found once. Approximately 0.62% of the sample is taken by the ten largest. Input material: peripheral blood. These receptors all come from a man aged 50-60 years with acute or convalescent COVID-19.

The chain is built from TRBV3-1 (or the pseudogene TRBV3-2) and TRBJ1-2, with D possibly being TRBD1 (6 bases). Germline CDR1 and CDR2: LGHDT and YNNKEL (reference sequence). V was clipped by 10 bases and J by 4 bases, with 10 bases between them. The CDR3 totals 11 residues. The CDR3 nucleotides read TGTGCCATCTCGGACAGCTATGGCTACACCTTC. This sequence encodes CAISDSYGYTF.

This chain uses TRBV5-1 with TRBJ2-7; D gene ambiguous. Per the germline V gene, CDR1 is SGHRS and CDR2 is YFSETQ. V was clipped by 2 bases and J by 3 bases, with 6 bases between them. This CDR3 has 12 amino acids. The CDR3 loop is CASSLNSYEQYF. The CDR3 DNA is TGCGCCAGCAGCTTAAACAGCTACGAGCAGTACTTC.

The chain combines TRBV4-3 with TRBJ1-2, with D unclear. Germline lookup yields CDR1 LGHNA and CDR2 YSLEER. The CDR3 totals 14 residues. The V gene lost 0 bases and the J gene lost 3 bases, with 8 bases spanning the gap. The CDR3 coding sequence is TGCGCCAGCAGCCAAGATCGGGATCACTATGGCTACACCTTC. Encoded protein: CASSQDRDHYGYTF.

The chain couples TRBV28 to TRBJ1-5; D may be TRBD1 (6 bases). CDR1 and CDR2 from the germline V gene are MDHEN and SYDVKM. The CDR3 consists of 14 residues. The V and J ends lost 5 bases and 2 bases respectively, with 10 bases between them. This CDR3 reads CASSRGQGNQPQHF. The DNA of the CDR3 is TGTGCCAGCAGTCGGGGACAAGGCAATCAGCCCCAGCATTTT.

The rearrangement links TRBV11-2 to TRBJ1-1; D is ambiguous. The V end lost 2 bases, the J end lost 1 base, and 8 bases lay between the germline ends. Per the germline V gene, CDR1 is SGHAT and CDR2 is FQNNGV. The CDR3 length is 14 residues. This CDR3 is CASSLFEGNTEAFF. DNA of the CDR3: TGTGCCAGCAGCTTATTTGAGGGGAACACTGAAGCTTTCTTT. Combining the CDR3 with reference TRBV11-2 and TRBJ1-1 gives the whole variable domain EAGVAQSPRYKIIEKRQSVAFWCNPISGHATLYWYQQILGQGPKLLIQFQNNGVVDDSQLPKDRFSAERLKGVDSTLKIQPAKLEDSAVYLCASSLFEGNTEAFFGQGTRLTVV.

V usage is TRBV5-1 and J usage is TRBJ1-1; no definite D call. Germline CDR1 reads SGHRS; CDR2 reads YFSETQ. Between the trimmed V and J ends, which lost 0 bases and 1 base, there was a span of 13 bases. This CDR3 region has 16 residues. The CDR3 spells CASSLEWLGRNTEAFF. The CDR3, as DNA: TGCGCCAGCAGCTTGGAGTGGCTAGGTCGGAACACTGAAGCTTTCTTT.

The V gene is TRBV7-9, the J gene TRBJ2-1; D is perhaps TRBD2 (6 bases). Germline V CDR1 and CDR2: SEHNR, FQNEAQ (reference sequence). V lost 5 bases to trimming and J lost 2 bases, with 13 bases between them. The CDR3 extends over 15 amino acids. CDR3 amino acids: CASSRKLAAYNEQFF. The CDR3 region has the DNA TGTGCCAGCAGCCGGAAACTAGCAGCCTACAATGAGCAGTTCTTC.

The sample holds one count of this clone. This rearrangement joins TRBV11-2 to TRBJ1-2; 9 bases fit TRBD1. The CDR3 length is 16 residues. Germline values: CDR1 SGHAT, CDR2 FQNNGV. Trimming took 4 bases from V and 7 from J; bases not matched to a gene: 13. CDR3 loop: CASSSQARTGEAGYTF. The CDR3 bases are TGTGCCAGCAGCTCACAAGCTAGGACAGGGGAGGCTGGCTACACCTTC.

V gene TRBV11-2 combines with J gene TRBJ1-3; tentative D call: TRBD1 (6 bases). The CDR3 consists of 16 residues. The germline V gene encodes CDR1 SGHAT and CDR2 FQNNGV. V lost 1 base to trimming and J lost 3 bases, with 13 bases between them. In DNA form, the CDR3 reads TGTGCCAGCAGCTTAGTAGGTCAGGGGAATGGAAACACCATATATTTT. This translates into CASSLVGQGNGNTIYF.

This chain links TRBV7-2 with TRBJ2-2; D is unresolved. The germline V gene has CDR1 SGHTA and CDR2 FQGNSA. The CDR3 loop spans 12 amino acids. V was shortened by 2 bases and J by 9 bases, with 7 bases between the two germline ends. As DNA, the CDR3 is TGTGCCAGCAGCTTAAATCTCCGGGAGCTGTTTTTT. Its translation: CASSLNLRELFF.

Here the CDR3 DNA reads TGTGCCAGCAGTTTGTGGGCTAGCAGAAAAGAGACCCAGTACTTC. Its translation is CASSLWASRKETQYF. The chain joins TRBV28 to TRBJ2-5; D perhaps matches TRBD2 (5 bases). The germline V gene encodes CDR1 MDHEN and CDR2 SYDVKM. The CDR3 totals 15 residues. Trimming pared 3 bases from V and 3 bases from J, leaving 14 bases between. The full variable domain, rest sourced from reference TRBV28 and TRBJ2-5, is DVKVTQSSRYLVKRTGEKVFLECVQDMDHENMFWYRQDPGLGLRLIYFSYDVKMKEKGDIPEGYSVSREKKERFSLILESASTNQTSMYLCASSLWASRKETQYFGPGTRLLVL.

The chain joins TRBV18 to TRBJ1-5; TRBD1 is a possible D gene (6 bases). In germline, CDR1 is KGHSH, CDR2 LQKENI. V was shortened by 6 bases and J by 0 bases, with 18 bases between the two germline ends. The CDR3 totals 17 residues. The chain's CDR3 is CASSPSGTPYSNQPQHF. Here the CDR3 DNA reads TGTGCCAGCTCCCCATCCGGGACACCTTATAGCAATCAGCCCCAGCATTTT. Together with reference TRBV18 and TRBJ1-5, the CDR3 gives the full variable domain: NAGVMQNPRHLVRRRGQEARLRCSPMKGHSHVYWYRQLPEEGLKFMVYLQKENIIDESGMPKERFSAEFPKEGPSILRIQQVVRGDSAAYFCASSPSGTPYSNQPQHFGDGTRLSIL.

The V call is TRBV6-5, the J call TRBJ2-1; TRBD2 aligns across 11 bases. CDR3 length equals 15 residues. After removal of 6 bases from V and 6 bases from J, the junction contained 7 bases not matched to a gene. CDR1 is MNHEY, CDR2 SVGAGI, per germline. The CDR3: CASRYGTSGPNEQFF. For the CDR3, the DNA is TGTGCCAGCAGGTACGGGACTAGCGGCCCCAATGAGCAGTTCTTC.

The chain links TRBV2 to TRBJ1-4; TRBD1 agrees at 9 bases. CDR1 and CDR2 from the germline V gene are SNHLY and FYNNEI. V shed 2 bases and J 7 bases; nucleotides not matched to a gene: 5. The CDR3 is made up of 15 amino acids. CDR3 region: CASSEMGQGGEKLFF. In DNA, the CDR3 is TGTGCCAGCAGTGAAATGGGACAGGGAGGTGAAAAACTGTTTTTT.

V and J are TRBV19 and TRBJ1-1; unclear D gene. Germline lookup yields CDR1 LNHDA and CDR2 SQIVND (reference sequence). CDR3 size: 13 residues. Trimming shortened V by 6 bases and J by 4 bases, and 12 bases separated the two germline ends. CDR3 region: CASRVQVATEAFF. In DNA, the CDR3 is TGTGCCAGTAGGGTCCAGGTGGCCACTGAAGCTTTCTTT. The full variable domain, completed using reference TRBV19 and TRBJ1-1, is DGGITQSPKYLFRKEGQNVTLSCEQNLNHDAMYWYRQDPGQGLRLIYYSQIVNDFQKGDIAEGYSVSREKKESFPLTVTSAQKNPTAFYLCASRVQVATEAFFGQGTRLTVV.

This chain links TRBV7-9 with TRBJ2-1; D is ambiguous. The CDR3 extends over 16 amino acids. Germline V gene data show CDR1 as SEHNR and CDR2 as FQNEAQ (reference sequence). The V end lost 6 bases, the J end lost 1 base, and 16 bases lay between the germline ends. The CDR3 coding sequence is TGTGCCAGCAGACCCAGGCGAGAGTGGTCCTACAATGAGCAGTTCTTC. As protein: CASRPRREWSYNEQFF.

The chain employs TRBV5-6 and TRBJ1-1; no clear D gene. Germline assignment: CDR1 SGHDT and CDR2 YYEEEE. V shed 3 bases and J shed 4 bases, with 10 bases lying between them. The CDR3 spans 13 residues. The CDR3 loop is CASSWTRGTEAFF. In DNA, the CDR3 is TGTGCCAGCAGCTGGACCCGGGGCACTGAAGCTTTCTTT.

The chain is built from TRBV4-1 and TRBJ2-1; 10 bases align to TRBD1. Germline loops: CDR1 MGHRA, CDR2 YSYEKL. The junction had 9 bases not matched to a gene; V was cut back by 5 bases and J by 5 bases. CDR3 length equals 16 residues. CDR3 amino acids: CASSKSGTGDDNEQFF. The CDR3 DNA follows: TGCGCCAGCAGCAAATCCGGGACAGGGGATGACAATGAGCAGTTCTTC.

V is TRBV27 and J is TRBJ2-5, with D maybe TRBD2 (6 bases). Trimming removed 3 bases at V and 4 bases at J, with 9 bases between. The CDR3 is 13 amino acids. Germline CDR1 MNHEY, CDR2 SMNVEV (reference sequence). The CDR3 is CASSFRLGETQYF. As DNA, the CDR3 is TGTGCCAGCAGTTTCCGACTAGGAGAGACCCAGTACTTC.

The CDR3 loop is CASSFALRADTQYF. The CDR3 DNA is TGTGCCAGCAGCTTCGCCCTTCGAGCAGATACGCAGTATTTT. The V and J genes are TRBV5-4 and TRBJ2-3; D unclear. The CDR3 loop spans 14 amino acids. Trimming left V 2 bases short and J 4 bases short, with 11 bases between. Germline V gene sequence: CDR1 SGHNT, CDR2 YYREEE (reference sequence).